This T cell receptor (beta chain) was obtained from a study of CD8 T cells in Susac syndrome. RNA, at about 0.45 to 1 ug, was reverse transcribed with random hexamers. TCRdb passed the immunoSEQ multiplex PCR reads through MiXCR, listing each CDR3 protein once. Of about 180,000 distinct CDR3 sequences listed, 90% to 95% are singletons. The sequencing input was CD4+ T cells from PBMCs. The sequence derives from a human donor with Susac syndrome.

In DNA, the CDR3 is TGTGCCAGCAGCTTAGGAGACAGAGAGCGGCCCCAGCATTTT. Translating it yields CASSLGDRERPQHF. This sequence joins TRBV7-2 and TRBJ1-5, with D possibly being TRBD1 (5 bases). From germline, CDR1 is SGHTA and CDR2 FQGNSA. The CDR3 is 14 amino acids. V was trimmed by 1 base and J by 9 bases, leaving 13 bases between them.